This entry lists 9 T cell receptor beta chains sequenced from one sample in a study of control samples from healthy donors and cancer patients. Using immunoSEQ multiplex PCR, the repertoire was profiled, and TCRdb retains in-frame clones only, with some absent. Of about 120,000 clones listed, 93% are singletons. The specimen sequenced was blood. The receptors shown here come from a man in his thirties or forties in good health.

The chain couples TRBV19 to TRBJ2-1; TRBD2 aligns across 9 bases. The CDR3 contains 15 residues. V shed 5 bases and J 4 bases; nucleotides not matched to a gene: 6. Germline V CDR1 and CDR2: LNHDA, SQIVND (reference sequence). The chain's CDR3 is CASSPGTSRYNEQFF. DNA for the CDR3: TGTGCCAGTAGTCCCGGGACTAGCAGATACAATGAGCAGTTCTTC.

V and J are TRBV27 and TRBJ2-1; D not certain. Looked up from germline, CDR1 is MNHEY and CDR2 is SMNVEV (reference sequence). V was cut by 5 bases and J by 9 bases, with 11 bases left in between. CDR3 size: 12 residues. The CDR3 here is CASSGRTGEQFF. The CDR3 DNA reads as TGTGCCAGCAGTGGTAGGACCGGTGAGCAGTTCTTC.

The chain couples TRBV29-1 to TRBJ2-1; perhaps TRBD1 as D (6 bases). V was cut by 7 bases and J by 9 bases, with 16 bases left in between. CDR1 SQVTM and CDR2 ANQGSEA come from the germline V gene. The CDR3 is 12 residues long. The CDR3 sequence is CSAETGTGEQFF. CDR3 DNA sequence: TGCAGCGCCGAGACAGGTACGGGTGAGCAGTTCTTC.

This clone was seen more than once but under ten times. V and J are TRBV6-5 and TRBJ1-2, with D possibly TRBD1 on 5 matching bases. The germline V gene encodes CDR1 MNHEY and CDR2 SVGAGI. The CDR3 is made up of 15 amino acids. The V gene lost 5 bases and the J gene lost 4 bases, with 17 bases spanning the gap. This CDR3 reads CASSMGEVLSYGYTF. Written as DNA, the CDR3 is TGTGCCAGCAGTATGGGGGAAGTCTTAAGCTATGGCTACACCTTC.

CDR3 protein: CASIPRGAGGDSSGYTF. The CDR3 DNA is TGTGCCAGTATCCCGAGAGGAGCGGGAGGGGATTCTAGTGGCTACACCTTC. The gene calls are TRBV19 and TRBJ1-2, with D perhaps TRBD1 (5 bases). Germline CDR1 and CDR2: LNHDA and SQIVND (reference sequence). CDR3 length: 17 amino acids. V shed 7 bases and J shed 7 bases, with 28 bases lying between them.

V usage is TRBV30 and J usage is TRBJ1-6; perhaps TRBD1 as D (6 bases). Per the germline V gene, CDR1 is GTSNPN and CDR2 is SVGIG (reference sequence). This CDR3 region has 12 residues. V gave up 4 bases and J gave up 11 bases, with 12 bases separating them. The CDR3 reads CAWTQGRAPLHF. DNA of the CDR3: TGTGCCTGGACACAGGGAAGGGCACCCCTCCACTTT. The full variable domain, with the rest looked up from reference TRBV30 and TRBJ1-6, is SQTIHQWPATLVQPVGSPLSLECTVEGTSNPNLYWYRQAAGRGLQLLFYSVGIGQISSEVPQNLSASRPQDRQFILSSKKLLLSDSGFYLCAWTQGRAPLHFGNGTRLTVT.

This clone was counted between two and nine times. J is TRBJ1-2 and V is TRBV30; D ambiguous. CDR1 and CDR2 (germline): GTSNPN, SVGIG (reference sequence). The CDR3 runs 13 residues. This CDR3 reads CAQTPNPNYGYTF. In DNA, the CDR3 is TGTGCTCAAACCCCCAACCCTAACTATGGCTACACCTTC.

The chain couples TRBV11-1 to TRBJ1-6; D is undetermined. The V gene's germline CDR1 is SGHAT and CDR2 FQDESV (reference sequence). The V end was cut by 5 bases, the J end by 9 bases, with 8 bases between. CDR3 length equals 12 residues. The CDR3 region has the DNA TGTGCCAGCAGCCACCGCGGTTCACCCCTCCACTTT. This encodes CASSHRGSPLHF.

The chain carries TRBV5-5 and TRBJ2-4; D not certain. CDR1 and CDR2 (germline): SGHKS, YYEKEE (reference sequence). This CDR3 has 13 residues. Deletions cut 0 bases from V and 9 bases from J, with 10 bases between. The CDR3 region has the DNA TGTGCCAGCAGCTTGGCCTTCTCAGGCATTCAGTACTTC. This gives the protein CASSLAFSGIQYF.